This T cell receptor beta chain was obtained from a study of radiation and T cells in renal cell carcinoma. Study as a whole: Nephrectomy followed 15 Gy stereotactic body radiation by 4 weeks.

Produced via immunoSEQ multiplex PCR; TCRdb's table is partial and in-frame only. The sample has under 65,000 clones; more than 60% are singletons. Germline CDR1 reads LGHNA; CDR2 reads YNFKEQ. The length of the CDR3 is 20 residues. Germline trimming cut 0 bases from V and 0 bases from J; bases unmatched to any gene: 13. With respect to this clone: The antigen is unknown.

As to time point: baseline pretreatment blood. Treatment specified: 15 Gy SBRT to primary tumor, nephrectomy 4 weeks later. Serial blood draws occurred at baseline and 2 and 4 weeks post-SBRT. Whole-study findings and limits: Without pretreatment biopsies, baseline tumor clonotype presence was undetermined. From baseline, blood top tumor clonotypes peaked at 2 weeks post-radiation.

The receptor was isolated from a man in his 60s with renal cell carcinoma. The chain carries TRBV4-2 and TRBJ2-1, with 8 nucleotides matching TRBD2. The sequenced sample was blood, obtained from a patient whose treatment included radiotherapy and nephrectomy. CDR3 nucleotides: TGTGCCAGCAGCCAAGATAGCTCTCGGGGGGGTCGGAGCTCCTACAATGAGCAGTTCTTC. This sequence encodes CASSQDSSRGGRSSYNEQFF.